Listed here is a single T cell receptor beta chain. Its antigen is not known. Libraries were prepared by immunoSEQ multiplex PCR; TCRdb keeps only in-frame clonotypes and omits some of them. The sample lists 68,000 or so clones; 89% were seen once. The validation cohort, a group of some 120 subjects, included the donors and was separate from the approximately 650-subject first cohort. The source of the sample is a study of cytomegalovirus exposure and HLA in healthy donors. Overall study results and limits: According to a subsequent analysis, TCR clusters from the first cohort were inclined to appear together in the roughly 130 validation repertoires. The study recorded 160 or so TCR beta chains that were cytomegalovirus-associated.

Germline V gene lookup returns CDR1 SGHNT and CDR2 YYREEE (reference sequence). V shed 1 base and J 7 bases; nucleotides not matched to a gene: 6. This CDR3 comprises 15 residues. Material: PBMCs. The receptor was derived from a woman in her late teens or twenties in good health and CMV-seronegative. This chain links TRBV5-4 with TRBJ2-2, with 8 nucleotides matching TRBD1. CDR3 coding DNA: TGTGCCAGCAGCTTGTCGAGGACAGGGTTCGGGGAGCTGTTTTTT. It encodes CASSLSRTGFGELFF. Together with reference TRBV5-4 and TRBJ2-2, the CDR3 gives the full variable domain: ETGVTQSPTHLIKTRGQQVTLRCSSQSGHNTVSWYQQALGQGPQFIFQYYREEENGRGNFPPRFSGLQFPNYSSELNVNALELDDSALYLCASSLSRTGFGELFFGEGSRLTVL.